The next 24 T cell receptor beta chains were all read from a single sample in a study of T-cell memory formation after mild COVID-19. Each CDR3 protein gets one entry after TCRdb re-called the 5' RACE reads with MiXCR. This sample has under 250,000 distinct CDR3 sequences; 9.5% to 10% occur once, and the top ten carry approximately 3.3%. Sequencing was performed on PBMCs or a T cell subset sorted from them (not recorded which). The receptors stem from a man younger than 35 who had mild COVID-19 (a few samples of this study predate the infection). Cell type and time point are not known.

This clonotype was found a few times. The CDR3 nucleotides read TGTGCCAGCAGCCGGGAGGGGACCGAAGCTTTCTTT. This sequence encodes CASSREGTEAFF. This chain uses TRBV3-1 with TRBJ1-1; perhaps TRBD1 as D (5 bases). Germline V lookup: CDR1 LGHDT, CDR2 YNNKEL (reference sequence). The V end lost 4 bases, the J end lost 8 bases, and 11 bases lay between the germline ends. The CDR3 spans 12 residues.

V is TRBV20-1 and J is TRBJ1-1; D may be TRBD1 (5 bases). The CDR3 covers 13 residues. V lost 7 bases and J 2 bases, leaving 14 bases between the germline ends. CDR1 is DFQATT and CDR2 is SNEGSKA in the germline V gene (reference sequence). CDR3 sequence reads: CSGGHSANTEAFF. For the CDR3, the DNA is TGCAGTGGTGGACACAGTGCTAACACTGAAGCTTTCTTT.

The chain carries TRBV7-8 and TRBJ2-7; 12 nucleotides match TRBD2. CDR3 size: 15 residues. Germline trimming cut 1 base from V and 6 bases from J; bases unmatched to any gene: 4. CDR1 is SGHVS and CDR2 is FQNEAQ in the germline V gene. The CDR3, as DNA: TGTGCCAGCAGCTTAGGCCTAGCGGGGGGGCGCGAGCAGTACTTC. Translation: CASSLGLAGGREQYF.

The CDR3 DNA sequence: TGTGCCAGCAGCTCGAGAGGAAACACCATATATTTT. Translating it yields CASSSRGNTIYF. The V gene is TRBV6-2 or TRBV6-3, the J gene TRBJ1-3; no definite D call. The CDR3 consists of 12 residues. Germline CDR1 is MNHEY and CDR2 is SVGEGT. Trimming stripped 6 bases from V and 4 bases from J, with 7 bases between.

This CDR3 reads CASSQDISRGRLDEQFF. The CDR3 DNA is TGCGCCAGCAGCCAAGATATCTCCAGGGGGCGGTTAGATGAGCAGTTCTTC. This chain links TRBV4-1 with TRBJ2-1; 8 nucleotides line up with TRBD1. V lost 0 bases and J lost 8; bases outside the gene matches: 12. Germline values: CDR1 MGHRA, CDR2 YSYEKL. The CDR3 is 17 amino acids.

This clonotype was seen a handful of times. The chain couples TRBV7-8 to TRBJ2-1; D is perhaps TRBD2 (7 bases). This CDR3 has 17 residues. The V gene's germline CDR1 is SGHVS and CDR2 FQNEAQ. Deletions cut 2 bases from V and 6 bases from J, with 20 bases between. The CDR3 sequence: CASSLRGGGGARNEQFF. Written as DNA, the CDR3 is TGTGCCAGCAGCTTACGGGGAGGAGGGGGGGCGCGCAATGAGCAGTTCTTC.

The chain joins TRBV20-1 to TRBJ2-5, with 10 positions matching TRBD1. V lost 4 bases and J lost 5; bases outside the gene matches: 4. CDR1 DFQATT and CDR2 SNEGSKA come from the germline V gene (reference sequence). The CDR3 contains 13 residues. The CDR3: CSANDRGLETQYF. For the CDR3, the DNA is TGCAGTGCTAACGACAGGGGGCTTGAGACCCAGTACTTC.

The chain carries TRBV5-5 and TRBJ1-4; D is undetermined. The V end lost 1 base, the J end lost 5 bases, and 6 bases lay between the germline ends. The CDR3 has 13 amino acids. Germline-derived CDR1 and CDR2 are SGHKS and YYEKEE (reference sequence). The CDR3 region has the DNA TGTGCCAGCAGCTTGCTCCGGAATGAAAAACTGTTTTTT. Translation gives CASSLLRNEKLFF.

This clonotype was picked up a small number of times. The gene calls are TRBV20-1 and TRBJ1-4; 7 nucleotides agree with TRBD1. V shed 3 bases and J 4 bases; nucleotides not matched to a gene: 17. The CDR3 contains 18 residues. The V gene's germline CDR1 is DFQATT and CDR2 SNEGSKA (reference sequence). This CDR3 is CSARGDGTAGTVNEKLFF. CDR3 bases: TGCAGTGCTAGGGGGGATGGGACTGCCGGGACAGTTAATGAAAAACTGTTTTTT.

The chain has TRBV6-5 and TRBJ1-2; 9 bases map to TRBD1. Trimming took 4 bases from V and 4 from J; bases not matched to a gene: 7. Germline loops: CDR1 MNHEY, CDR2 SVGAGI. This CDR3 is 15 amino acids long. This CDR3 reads CASSSGQGWSYGYTF. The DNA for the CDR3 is TGTGCCAGCAGTTCTGGACAGGGGTGGAGCTATGGCTACACCTTC.

CDR3: CSASGTLRSGANVLTF. In DNA form, the CDR3 reads TGCAGTGCTTCCGGGACTTTGAGATCTGGGGCCAACGTCCTGACTTTC. The chain combines TRBV20-1 with TRBJ2-6, with D possibly TRBD2 on 6 matching bases. CDR1 is DFQATT and CDR2 is SNEGSKA in the germline V gene (reference sequence). The germline V and J ends were trimmed by 5 bases and 1 base, with 15 bases remaining between them. CDR3 length: 16 amino acids.

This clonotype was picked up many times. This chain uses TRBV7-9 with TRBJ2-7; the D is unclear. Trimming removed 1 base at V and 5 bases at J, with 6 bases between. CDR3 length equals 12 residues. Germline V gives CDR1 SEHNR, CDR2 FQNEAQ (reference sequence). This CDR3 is CASSLVGNEQYV. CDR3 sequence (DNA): TGTGCCAGCAGCTTAGTAGGCAACGAGCAGTACGTC.

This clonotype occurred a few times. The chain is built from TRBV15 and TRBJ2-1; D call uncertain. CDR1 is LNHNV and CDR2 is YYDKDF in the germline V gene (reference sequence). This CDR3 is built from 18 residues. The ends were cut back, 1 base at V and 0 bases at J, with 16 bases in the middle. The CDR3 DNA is TGTGCCACCAGCAGAGGCCCGCTTGCGTTAAGCTCCTACAATGAGCAGTTCTTC. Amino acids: CATSRGPLALSSYNEQFF.

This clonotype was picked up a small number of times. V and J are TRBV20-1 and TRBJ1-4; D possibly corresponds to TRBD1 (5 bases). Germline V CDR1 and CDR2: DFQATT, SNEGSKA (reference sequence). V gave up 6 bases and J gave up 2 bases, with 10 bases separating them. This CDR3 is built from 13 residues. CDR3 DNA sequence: TGCAGTGCAGGGGACGTCACTAATGAAAAACTGTTTTTT. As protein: CSAGDVTNEKLFF.

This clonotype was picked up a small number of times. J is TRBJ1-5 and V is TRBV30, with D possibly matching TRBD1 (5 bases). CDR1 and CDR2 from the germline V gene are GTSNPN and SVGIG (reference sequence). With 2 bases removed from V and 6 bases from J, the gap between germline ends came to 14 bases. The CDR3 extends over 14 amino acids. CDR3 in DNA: TGTGCCTGGAGTTTCGACAGCCGCACTCAGCCCCAGCATTTT. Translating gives CAWSFDSRTQPQHF.

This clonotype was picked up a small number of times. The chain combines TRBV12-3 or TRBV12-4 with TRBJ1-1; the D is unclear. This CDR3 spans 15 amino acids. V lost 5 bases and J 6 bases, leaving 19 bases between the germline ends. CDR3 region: CASSPTLASNPEAFF. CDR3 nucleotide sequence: TGTGCCAGCAGTCCTACTTTGGCGTCAAATCCTGAAGCTTTCTTT.

CDR3 nucleotides: TGTGCCAGCAGCTTATGGGGCGAGGGCTATGGCTACACCTTC. This gives the protein CASSLWGEGYGYTF. The J gene is TRBJ1-2, the V gene TRBV7-9; tentative D call: TRBD1 (5 bases). The CDR3 contains 14 residues. V lost 2 bases, J lost 4 bases, and 11 bases lay in between. Per germline, CDR1 SEHNR and CDR2 FQNEAQ (reference sequence).

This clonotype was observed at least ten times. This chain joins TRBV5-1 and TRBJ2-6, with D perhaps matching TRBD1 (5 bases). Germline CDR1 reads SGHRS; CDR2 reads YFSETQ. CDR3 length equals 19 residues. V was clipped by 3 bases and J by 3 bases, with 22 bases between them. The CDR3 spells CASSSQGILSEVGANVLTF. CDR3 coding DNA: TGCGCCAGCAGCTCGCAGGGAATCCTCTCGGAAGTTGGGGCCAACGTCCTGACTTTC. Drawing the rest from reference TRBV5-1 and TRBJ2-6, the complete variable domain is KAGVTQTPRYLIKTRGQQVTLSCSPISGHRSVSWYQQTPGQGLQFLFEYFSETQRNKGNFPGRFSGRQFSNSRSEMNVSTLELGDSALYLCASSSQGILSEVGANVLTFGAGSRLTVL.

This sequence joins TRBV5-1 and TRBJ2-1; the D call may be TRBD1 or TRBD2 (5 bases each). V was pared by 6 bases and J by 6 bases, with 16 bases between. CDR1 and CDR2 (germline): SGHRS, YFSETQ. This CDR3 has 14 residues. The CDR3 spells CASTPGTLGNEQFF. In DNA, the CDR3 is TGCGCCAGCACCCCCGGGACCCTCGGCAATGAGCAGTTCTTC.

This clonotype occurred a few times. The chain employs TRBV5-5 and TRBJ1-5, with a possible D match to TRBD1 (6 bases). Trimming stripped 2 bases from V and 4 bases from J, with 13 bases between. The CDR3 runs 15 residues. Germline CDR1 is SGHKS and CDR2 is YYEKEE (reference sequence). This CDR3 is CASSFQGSGNQPQHF. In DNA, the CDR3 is TGTGCCAGCAGCTTCCAGGGGTCGGGTAATCAGCCCCAGCATTTT.

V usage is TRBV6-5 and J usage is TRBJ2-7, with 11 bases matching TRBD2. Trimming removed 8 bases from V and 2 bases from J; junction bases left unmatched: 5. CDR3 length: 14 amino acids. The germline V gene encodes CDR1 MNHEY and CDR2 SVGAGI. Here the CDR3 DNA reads TGTGCCAGCGGGGCGACTAGCGGGGCCTACGAGCAGTACGTC. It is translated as CASGATSGAYEQYV.

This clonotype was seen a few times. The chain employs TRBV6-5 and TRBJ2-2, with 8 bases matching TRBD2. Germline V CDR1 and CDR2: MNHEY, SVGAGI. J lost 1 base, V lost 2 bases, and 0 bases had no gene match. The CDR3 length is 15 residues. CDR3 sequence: CASSYSGGNTGELFF. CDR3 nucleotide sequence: TGTGCCAGCAGTTACAGCGGGGGGAACACCGGGGAGCTGTTTTTT.

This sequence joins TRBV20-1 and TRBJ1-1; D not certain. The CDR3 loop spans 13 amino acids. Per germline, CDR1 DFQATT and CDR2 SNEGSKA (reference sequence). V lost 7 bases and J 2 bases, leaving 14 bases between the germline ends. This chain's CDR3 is CSGGRSTNTEAFF. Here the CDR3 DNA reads TGCAGTGGCGGCAGAAGCACTAACACTGAAGCTTTCTTT.

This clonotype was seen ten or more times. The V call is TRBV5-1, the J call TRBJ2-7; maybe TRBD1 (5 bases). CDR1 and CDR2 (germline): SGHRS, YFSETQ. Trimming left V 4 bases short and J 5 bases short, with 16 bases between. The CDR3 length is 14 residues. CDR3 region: CASSPRTLRHEQYF. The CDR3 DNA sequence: TGCGCCAGCAGCCCGCGGACACTCCGACACGAGCAGTACTTC.